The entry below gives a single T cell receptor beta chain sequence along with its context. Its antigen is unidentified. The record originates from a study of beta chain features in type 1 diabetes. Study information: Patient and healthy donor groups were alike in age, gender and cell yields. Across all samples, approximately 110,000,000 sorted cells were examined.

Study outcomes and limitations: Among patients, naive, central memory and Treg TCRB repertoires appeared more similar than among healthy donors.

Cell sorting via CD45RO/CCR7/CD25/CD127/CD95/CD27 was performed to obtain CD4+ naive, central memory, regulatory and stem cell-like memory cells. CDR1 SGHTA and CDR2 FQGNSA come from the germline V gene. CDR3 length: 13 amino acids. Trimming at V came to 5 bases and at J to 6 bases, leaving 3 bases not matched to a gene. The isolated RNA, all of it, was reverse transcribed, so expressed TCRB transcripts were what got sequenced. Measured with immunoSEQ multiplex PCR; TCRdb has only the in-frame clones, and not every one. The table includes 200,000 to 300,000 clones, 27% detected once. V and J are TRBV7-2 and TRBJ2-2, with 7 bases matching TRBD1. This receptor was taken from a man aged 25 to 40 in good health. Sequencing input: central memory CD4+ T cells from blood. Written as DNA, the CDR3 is TGTGCCAGCAGCCGGGACAGACCCGGGGAGCTGTTTTTT. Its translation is CASSRDRPGELFF.